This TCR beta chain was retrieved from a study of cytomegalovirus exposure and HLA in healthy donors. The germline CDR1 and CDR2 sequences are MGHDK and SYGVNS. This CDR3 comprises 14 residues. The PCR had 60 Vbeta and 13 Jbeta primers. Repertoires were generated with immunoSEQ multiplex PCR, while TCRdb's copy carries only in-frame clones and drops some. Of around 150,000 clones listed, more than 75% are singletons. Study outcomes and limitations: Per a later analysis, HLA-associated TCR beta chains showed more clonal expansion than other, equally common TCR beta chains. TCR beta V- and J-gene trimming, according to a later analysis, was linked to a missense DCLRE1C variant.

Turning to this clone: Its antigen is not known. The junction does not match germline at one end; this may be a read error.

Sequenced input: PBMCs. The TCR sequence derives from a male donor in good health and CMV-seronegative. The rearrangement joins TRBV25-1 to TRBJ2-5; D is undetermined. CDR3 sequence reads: CASSEYSGIPLQHF. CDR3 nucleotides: TGTGCCAGCAGTGAATATTCAGGAATCCCACTGCAGCACTTC. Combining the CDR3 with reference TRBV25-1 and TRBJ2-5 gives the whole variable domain EADIYQTPRYLVIGTGKKITLECSQTMGHDKMYWYQQDPGMELHLIHYSYGVNSTEKGDLSSESTVSRIRTEHFPLTLESARPSHTSQYLCASSEYSGIPLQHFGPGTRLLVL.